The 21 T cell receptor beta chains in this list originate from one sample, sequenced in a study of control samples from healthy donors and cancer patients (dated by TCRdb to 2020 to 2021). Library prep was done by the immunoSEQ multiplex PCR assay. The clones in this table, taken by TCRdb from immuneACCESS, are in-frame only. Not every clone is retained; where verified, under half of the shortfall comes from an unresolved V gene, and the cause of the rest is unknown. This sample has 250,000 to 300,000 clones in its table, and 82% of those were observed once. Clones ranked in the top ten supply 10% to 15% of the sample. The source material was PBMCs. These receptors originate from an older woman with lung cancer.

This chain links TRBV5-4 with TRBJ2-5, with D tentatively TRBD1 (5 bases). V was cut by 4 bases and J by 7 bases, with 26 bases left in between. The length of the CDR3 is 17 residues. The germline gives CDR1 SGHNT, CDR2 YYREEE (reference sequence). CDR3 loop: CASSRALGADAFRTQYF. DNA of the CDR3: TGTGCCAGCAGCCGCGCCCTTGGGGCGGACGCCTTCCGGACCCAGTACTTC.

This sequence joins TRBV28 and TRBJ1-2; D ambiguous. The V end was cut by 11 bases, the J end by 4 bases, with 17 bases between. CDR1 and CDR2 (germline): MDHEN, SYDVKM. This CDR3 has 13 residues. CDR3 bases: TGTGCCTCTATGACGGACGGCGGCTATGGCTACACCTTC. Translation gives CASMTDGGYGYTF.

The chain recombines TRBV5-1 with TRBJ2-7, with TRBD1 identical over 8 bases. The CDR3 loop spans 15 amino acids. Germline loops: CDR1 SGHRS, CDR2 YFSETQ. Losses at the gene ends were 0 bases for V and 1 base for J; bases not matched to a gene: 3. The CDR3 region has the DNA TGCGCCAGCAGCTTGGTAACAGGGGGGTCCTACGAGCAGTACTTC. It translates to CASSLVTGGSYEQYF.

This clone appeared a few times. The chain links TRBV27 to TRBJ1-5, with D unresolved. The CDR3 loop spans 18 amino acids. Trimming pared 5 bases from V and 1 base from J, leaving 21 bases between. CDR1 is MNHEY, CDR2 SMNVEV, per germline (reference sequence). CDR3: CASSPIVEVSISNQPQHF. The CDR3, as DNA: TGTGCCAGCAGTCCCATAGTGGAGGTTTCCATAAGCAATCAGCCCCAGCATTTT.

The chain couples TRBV2 to TRBJ1-2, with D possibly matching TRBD1 (6 bases). CDR1 is SNHLY, CDR2 FYNNEI, per germline. V was shortened by 5 bases and J by 4 bases, with 17 bases between the two germline ends. The CDR3 loop spans 15 amino acids. The DNA of the CDR3 is TGTGCCAGCAGTTATATCCCAACAGGGATCTATGGCTACACCTTC. It codes for CASSYIPTGIYGYTF.

This clone appeared a single time. J is TRBJ2-1 and V is TRBV9; D is possibly TRBD2 (5 bases). Trimming left V 3 bases short and J 8 bases short, with 21 bases between. The CDR3 runs 16 residues. Germline V lookup: CDR1 SGDLS, CDR2 YYNGEE. In nucleotides, the CDR3 is TGTGCCAGCAGCGCGAGCCCCGAAACTAGGACGGATGAGCAGTTCTTC. It translates to CASSASPETRTDEQFF.

The CDR3: CASSVSGWEQYF. The CDR3 DNA follows: TGTGCCAGCAGTGTGAGCGGGTGGGAGCAGTACTTC. The chain recombines TRBV28 with TRBJ2-7; maybe TRBD2 (6 bases). The CDR3 extends over 12 amino acids. The V end lost 5 bases, the J end lost 7 bases, and 12 bases lay between the germline ends. From germline, CDR1 is MDHEN and CDR2 SYDVKM.

This chain's CDR3 is CASSLTSLYGYTF. CDR3 in DNA: TGCGCCAGCAGCTTGACAAGTCTCTATGGCTACACCTTC. V and J are TRBV5-1 and TRBJ1-2, with D uncertain. CDR1 and CDR2 (germline): SGHRS, YFSETQ. Trimming took 1 base from V and 4 from J, leaving 8 bases between them. This CDR3 comprises 13 residues.

The chain combines TRBV6-5 with TRBJ1-1; D is unresolved. V dropped 7 bases and J dropped 4 bases, with 16 bases sitting between them. The length of the CDR3 is 14 residues. In germline, CDR1 is MNHEY, CDR2 SVGAGI. CDR3 region: CASKLAPQRTEAFF. The DNA for the CDR3 is TGTGCCAGCAAGTTGGCCCCCCAGCGCACTGAAGCTTTCTTT.

V usage is TRBV19 and J usage is TRBJ1-5, with unresolved D. The CDR3 runs to 14 residues. V was trimmed by 4 bases and J by 10 bases, leaving 17 bases between them. The germline gives CDR1 LNHDA, CDR2 SQIVND (reference sequence). The CDR3 here is CASSTTGHEGPQHF. The CDR3 nucleotides are TGTGCCAGTAGTACCACGGGCCACGAAGGACCCCAGCATTTT. Full variable domain (remainder filled in from reference TRBV19 and TRBJ1-5): DGGITQSPKYLFRKEGQNVTLSCEQNLNHDAMYWYRQDPGQGLRLIYYSQIVNDFQKGDIAEGYSVSREKKESFPLTVTSAQKNPTAFYLCASSTTGHEGPQHFGDGTRLSIL.

This chain links TRBV19 with TRBJ1-3; a weak D match, TRBD1 (5 bases). V was shortened by 4 bases and J by 2 bases, with 9 bases between the two germline ends. This CDR3 is 14 amino acids long. Germline V gene lookup returns CDR1 LNHDA and CDR2 SQIVND (reference sequence). The CDR3: CASSTGGTGNTIYF. CDR3 bases: TGTGCCAGTAGTACCGGGGGAACTGGAAACACCATATATTTT.

The V call is TRBV14, the J call TRBJ1-1; D not certain. There are 13 residues in the CDR3. Trimming stripped 4 bases from V and 4 bases from J, with 10 bases between. From germline, CDR1 is SGHDN and CDR2 FVKESK. CDR3 sequence reads: CASSRSGFTEAFF. The CDR3 DNA follows: TGTGCCAGCAGCCGCAGTGGATTCACTGAAGCTTTCTTT.

This clone was recorded at least ten times. The chain carries TRBV11-1 and TRBJ2-7; TRBD1 matches at 7 bases. CDR1 and CDR2 from the germline V gene are SGHAT and FQDESV (reference sequence). The CDR3 runs 14 residues. V trimming: 3 bases; J trimming: 2 bases; junction bases outside the gene matches: 4. The CDR3 DNA reads TGTGCCAGCAGCTTCGGACAGGAGACCTACGAGCAGTACTTC. Encoded protein: CASSFGQETYEQYF.

This rearrangement joins TRBV20-1 to TRBJ2-1; D remains ambiguous. This CDR3 contains 10 residues. Germline CDR1 DFQATT, CDR2 SNEGSKA (reference sequence). V was clipped by 6 bases and J by 4 bases, with 4 bases between them. Here the CDR3 reads CSAEYNEQFF. The CDR3 nucleotides are TGCAGTGCCGAGTACAATGAGCAGTTCTTC.

The V call is TRBV11-1, the J call TRBJ1-1; D is ambiguous. This CDR3 spans 12 amino acids. Germline values: CDR1 SGHAT, CDR2 FQDESV (reference sequence). Trimming removed 3 bases at V and 11 bases at J, with 13 bases between. The CDR3 sequence is CASSFTEDGAFF. Here the CDR3 DNA reads TGTGCCAGCAGCTTCACCGAGGACGGGGCTTTCTTT.

V and J are TRBV9 and TRBJ2-7; 7 bases are shared with TRBD1. J was trimmed by 7 bases and V by 4 bases; bases with no gene match: 14. The CDR3 consists of 15 residues. Germline V lookup: CDR1 SGDLS, CDR2 YYNGEE. This CDR3 is CASSSRTGSLREQYF. The DNA of the CDR3 is TGTGCCAGCAGCTCCCGGACAGGTTCCTTGAGGGAGCAGTACTTC.

This chain uses TRBV5-1 with TRBJ2-5; maybe TRBD2 (6 bases). CDR1 is SGHRS, CDR2 YFSETQ, per germline. The CDR3 loop spans 15 amino acids. Trimming removed 1 base from V and 0 bases from J, with 10 bases in between. The CDR3 DNA is TGCGCCAGCAGCTTGTGGGGGGAGAACCAAGAGACCCAGTACTTC. Translated: CASSLWGENQETQYF.

J is TRBJ2-7 and V is TRBV4-2; possibly TRBD2 for D (5 bases). From germline, CDR1 is LGHNA and CDR2 YNFKEQ. Deletions cut 2 bases from V and 2 bases from J, with 13 bases between. The CDR3 consists of 15 residues. The CDR3 is CASSQLQSGTYEQYF. The CDR3 DNA follows: TGTGCCAGCAGCCAACTCCAGAGCGGAACCTACGAGCAGTACTTC.

This clone appeared once. This rearrangement joins TRBV3-1 (or the pseudogene TRBV3-2) to TRBJ1-2; no definite D call. With 6 bases removed from V and 3 bases from J, the gap between germline ends came to 20 bases. This CDR3 has 16 residues. Germline-derived CDR1 and CDR2 are LGHDT and YNNKEL (reference sequence). The CDR3 DNA reads as TGTGCCAGCAGTCGCAACCTACTAGGCACCTACTATGGCTACACCTTC. Translating gives CASSRNLLGTYYGYTF.

The DNA of the CDR3 is TGTGCCAGCAGCCCCCCGCAGGGTACAGCTTTCTTT. This gives the protein CASSPPQGTAFF. The chain couples TRBV28 to TRBJ1-1, with D possibly matching TRBD1 (5 bases). From germline, CDR1 is MDHEN and CDR2 SYDVKM. The V gene lost 6 bases and the J gene lost 10 bases, with 15 bases spanning the gap. The CDR3 has 12 residues.

This clone came up once. The genes are TRBV5-1 and TRBJ2-1, with TRBD1 as a possible D gene (5 bases). The CDR3 length is 14 residues. Germline V CDR1 and CDR2: SGHRS, YFSETQ. With 3 bases removed from V and 3 bases from J, the gap between germline ends came to 10 bases. CDR3 loop: CASSSETVYNEQFF. The CDR3 DNA reads as TGCGCCAGCAGCTCCGAGACAGTCTACAATGAGCAGTTCTTC.